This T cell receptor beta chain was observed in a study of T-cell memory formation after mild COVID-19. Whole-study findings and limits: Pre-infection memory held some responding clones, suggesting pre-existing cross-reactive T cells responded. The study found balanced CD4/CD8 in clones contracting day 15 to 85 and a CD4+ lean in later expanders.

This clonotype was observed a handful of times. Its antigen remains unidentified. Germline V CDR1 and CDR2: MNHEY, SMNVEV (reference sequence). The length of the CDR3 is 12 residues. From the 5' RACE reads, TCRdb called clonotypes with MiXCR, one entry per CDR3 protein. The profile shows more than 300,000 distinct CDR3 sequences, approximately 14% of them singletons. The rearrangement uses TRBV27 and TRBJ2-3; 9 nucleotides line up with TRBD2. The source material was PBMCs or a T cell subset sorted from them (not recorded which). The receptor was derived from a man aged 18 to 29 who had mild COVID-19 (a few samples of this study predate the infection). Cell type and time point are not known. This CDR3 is CVAGGNSDTQYF. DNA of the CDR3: TGTGTGGCGGGGGGGAACTCAGATACGCAGTATTTT.